Listed below are T cell receptor beta chains from one sample, sequenced in a study of blood T cell repertoires in COVID-19. Sequencing was performed with immunoSEQ multiplex PCR; in TCRdb, only in-frame clones are kept and a portion is missing. Of roughly 66,000 clones listed, around 90% were seen once; the top ten hold approximately 7.9%. Specimen: peripheral blood. The source is a human donor in a cohort sampled during active COVID-19. Both conserved end residues are part of each CDR3. A D gene is named only where the DNA matches it firmly. The listing skips clone size in some rows; elsewhere it reads once, few, many or a size class.

J gene	clone size	V gene	D gene	CDR3 length	CDR3 DNA	CDR3 protein
TRBJ2-3	-	TRBV18	TRBD2	18	TGTGCCAGCTCACCACGCGGACTAGCGGGAGGCGAGACAGATACGCAGTATTTT	CASSPRGLAGGETDTQYF
TRBJ1-5	-	TRBV15	TRBD1	16	TGTGCCACCAGCTTCCGACAGGGGCTGATCAATCAGCCCCAGCATTTT	CATSFRQGLINQPQHF
TRBJ2-1	-	TRBV5-1	TRBD2	16	TGCGCCAGCAGCCTTCTAGCGGGAGGCGGTCTGAATGAGCAGTTCTTC	CASSLLAGGGLNEQFF
TRBJ2-7	-	TRBV5-1	-	14	TGCGCCAGCAGCTCCAGCGTGGCTACCTACGAGCAGTACTTC	CASSSSVATYEQYF
TRBJ2-7	few	TRBV5-6	TRBD1	15	TGTGCCAGCAGCCTCGGACAGGGGGCCTCCTACGAGCAGTACTTC	CASSLGQGASYEQYF
TRBJ2-3	-	TRBV19	-	13	TGTGCCAGTAGGCCTAGGGGCGCAGATACGCAGTATTTT	CASRPRGADTQYF
TRBJ1-5	-	TRBV15	TRBD1	18	TGTGCCACCAGCAGAGACCGAACCGGGACAGTAAACAATCAGCCCCAGCATTTT	CATSRDRTGTVNNQPQHF
TRBJ1-6	-	TRBV9	-	15	TGTGCCAGCAGCACCGGGGACTCCTATAATTCACCCCTCCACTTT	CASSTGDSYNSPLHF
TRBJ2-2	few	TRBV7-3	TRBD1	15	TGTGCCAGCAGCTTACAGGGGGCTAACACCGGGGAGCTGTTTTTT	CASSLQGANTGELFF
TRBJ1-2	-	TRBV6-2/TRBV6-3	TRBD1	15	TGTGCCAGCAGTTATTTTGGACAGGGGGCTATCGGCTACACCTTC	CASSYFGQGAIGYTF
TRBJ1-4	few	TRBV7-8	-	14	TGTGCCAGCAGCAAAGCTCGGGTTAATGAAAAACTGTTTTTT	CASSKARVNEKLFF
TRBJ1-5	few	TRBV5-4	-	13	TGTGCCAGCAGCCGGGGGGGCAATCAGCCCCAGCATTTT	CASSRGGNQPQHF
TRBJ1-5	-	TRBV19	TRBD1	15	TGTGCCAGTAGTATAGCCGACAGGGGAAATCAGCCCCAGCATTTT	CASSIADRGNQPQHF
TRBJ1-6	-	TRBV4-2	-	14	TGTGCCAGCAGCCCCGGGACGGGAGAATCACCCCTCCACTTT	CASSPGTGESPLHF
TRBJ1-2	-	TRBV6-5	TRBD1	13	TGTGCCAGCAGTCGGACAGGGAGCTATGGCTACACCTTC	CASSRTGSYGYTF
TRBJ1-4	few	TRBV20-1	-	11	TGCAGTGCTGCGAGAGATGAAAAACTGTTTTTT	CSAARDEKLFF
TRBJ1-6	-	TRBV5-1	-	15	TGCGCCAGCAGCTTGGGGGTTACGGGGGATTCACCCCTCCACTTT	CASSLGVTGDSPLHF
TRBJ2-5	-	TRBV10-2	TRBD2	16	TGCGCCAGCAGTGAGTGGAGCGGGGGTGACATAGGGACCCAGTACTTC	CASSEWSGGDIGTQYF
TRBJ2-1	-	TRBV13	TRBD2	18	TGTGCCAGCAGCTCAATTCGGACTAGCGGGGGATCCTACAATGAGCAGTTCTTC	CASSSIRTSGGSYNEQFF
TRBJ1-1	-	TRBV2	-	14	TGTGCCAGCAGTGAAGGTGGAGGGAACACTGAAGCTTTCTTT	CASSEGGGNTEAFF
TRBJ2-7	once	TRBV6-2/TRBV6-3	TRBD2	18	TGTGCCAGCAGTTCCCCTACTATTTCGGGGGGGAACGCCTACGAGCAGTACTTC	CASSSPTISGGNAYEQYF
TRBJ1-2	-	TRBV5-1	TRBD1	14	TGCGCCAGCAGCTTCATTCAGGGGGTTGATGGCTACACCTTC	CASSFIQGVDGYTF
TRBJ2-5	-	TRBV28	-	13	TGTGCCAGCAGCGGAGGCCGGGGAGAGACCCAGTACTTC	CASSGGRGETQYF
TRBJ1-3	-	TRBV3-1/TRBV3-2	TRBD1	17	TGTGCCAGCAGCCTCATCGGACAGGGGGCCTATGGAAACACCATATATTTT	CASSLIGQGAYGNTIYF
TRBJ2-1	-	TRBV7-8	TRBD2	15	TGTGCCAGCACTCGAAGACTAGCGGGAGCCTATGAGCAGTTCTTC	CASTRRLAGAYEQFF
TRBJ2-1	-	TRBV10-3	-	14	TGTGCCATCAGTGTTGGGCAGAGCTACAATGAGCAGTTCTTC	CAISVGQSYNEQFF
TRBJ2-5	once	TRBV7-9	-	14	TGTGCCAGCAGCTTCGGGGGTCACCGGGAGACCCAGTACTTC	CASSFGGHRETQYF
TRBJ1-5	-	TRBV6-2/TRBV6-3	TRBD1	15	TGTGCCAGCAGTTTACGACAGGGGGGCAATCAGCCCCAGCATTTT	CASSLRQGGNQPQHF
TRBJ2-7	-	TRBV6-5	TRBD1	15	TGTGCCAGCAGACAGACCGGGACAGGGTACTACGAGCAGTACTTC	CASRQTGTGYYEQYF
TRBJ1-2	-	TRBV6-5	-	15	TGTGCCAGCAGTTACGTGGGACAAAGAAACTATGGCTACACCTTC	CASSYVGQRNYGYTF
TRBJ1-3	-	TRBV28	TRBD1	15	TGTGCCAGCCTGGAGAGGCAGGGGGGAAGGGACACCATATATTTT	CASLERQGGRDTIYF
TRBJ2-1	once	TRBV27	-	16	TGTGCCAGCAGACCGACTCGGGACACCTCCTACAATGAGCAGTTCTTC	CASRPTRDTSYNEQFF
TRBJ2-6	once	TRBV18	TRBD1	17	TGTGCCAGCTCACTACAGGGGGCAGGGACTGGGGCCAACGTCCTGACTTTC	CASSLQGAGTGANVLTF
TRBJ2-7	-	TRBV15	TRBD1	16	TGTGCCACCAGCAGAGCCCCAGGGGGCAAAGCCTACGAGCAGTACTTC	CATSRAPGGKAYEQYF
TRBJ2-5	-	TRBV4-1	TRBD1	18	TGCGCCAGCAGCCAAGATCGGATACAGGGGGCGAACCAAGAGACCCAGTACTTC	CASSQDRIQGANQETQYF
TRBJ2-3	-	TRBV3-1/TRBV3-2	TRBD1	17	TGTGCCAGCAGCCAAGAATATGGGACAGGGAGCACAGATACGCAGTATTTT	CASSQEYGTGSTDTQYF
TRBJ1-4	-	TRBV14	-	16	TGTGCCAGCAGCCCCCGTCGGGGGATAAATAAGGAAAAACTGTTTTTT	CASSPRRGINKEKLFF
TRBJ2-5	once	TRBV11-1	-	14	TGTGCCAGCAGCTTAGCGGACAGCCAAGAGACCCAGTACTTC	CASSLADSQETQYF
TRBJ2-2	-	TRBV21-1	-	17	TGTGCCAGCAGCAAATGGATACGGGACAGTAACACCGGGGAGCTGTTTTTT	CASSKWIRDSNTGELFF
TRBJ2-7	once	TRBV11-2	TRBD2	17	TGTGCCAGCAGCTTAGATAGGCTAGCGGGAGGTCTATACGAGCAGTACTTC	CASSLDRLAGGLYEQYF
TRBJ1-5	-	TRBV6-2/TRBV6-3	-	17	TGTGCCAGCAGTTCTGGACTCCGGACAGATAGCAATCAGCCCCAGCATTTT	CASSSGLRTDSNQPQHF